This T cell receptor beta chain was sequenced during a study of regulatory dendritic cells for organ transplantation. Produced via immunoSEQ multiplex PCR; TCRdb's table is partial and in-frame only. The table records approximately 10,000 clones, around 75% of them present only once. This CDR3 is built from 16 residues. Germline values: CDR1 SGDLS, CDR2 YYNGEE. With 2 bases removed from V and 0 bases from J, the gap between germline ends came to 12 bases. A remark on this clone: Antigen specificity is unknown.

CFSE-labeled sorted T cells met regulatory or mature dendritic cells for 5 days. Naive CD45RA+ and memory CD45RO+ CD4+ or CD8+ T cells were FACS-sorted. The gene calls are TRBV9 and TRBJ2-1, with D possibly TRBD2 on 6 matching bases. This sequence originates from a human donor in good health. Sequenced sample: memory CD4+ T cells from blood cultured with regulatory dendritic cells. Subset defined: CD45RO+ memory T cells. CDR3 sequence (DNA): TGTGCCAGCAGCGTGGCAGGACTAAGCTCCTACAATGAGCAGTTCTTC. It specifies CASSVAGLSSYNEQFF.